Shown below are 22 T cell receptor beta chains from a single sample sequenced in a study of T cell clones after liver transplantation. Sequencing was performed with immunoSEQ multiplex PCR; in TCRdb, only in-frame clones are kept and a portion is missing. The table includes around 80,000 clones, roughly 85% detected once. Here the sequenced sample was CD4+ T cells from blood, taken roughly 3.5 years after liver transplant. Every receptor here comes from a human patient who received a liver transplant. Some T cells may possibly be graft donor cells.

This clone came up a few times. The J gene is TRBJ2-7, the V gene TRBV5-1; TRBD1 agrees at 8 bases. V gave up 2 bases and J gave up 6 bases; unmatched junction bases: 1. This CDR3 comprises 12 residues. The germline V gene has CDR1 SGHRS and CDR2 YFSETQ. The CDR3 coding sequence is TGCGCCAGCAGCTTAACAGGGGGCGAGCAGTACTTC. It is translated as CASSLTGGEQYF.

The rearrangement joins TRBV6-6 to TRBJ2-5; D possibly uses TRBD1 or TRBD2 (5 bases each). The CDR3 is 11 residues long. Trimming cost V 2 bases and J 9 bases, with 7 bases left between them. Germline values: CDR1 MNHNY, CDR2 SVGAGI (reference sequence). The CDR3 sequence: CASSYMGAQYF. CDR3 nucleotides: TGTGCCAGCAGTTACATGGGGGCCCAGTACTTC.

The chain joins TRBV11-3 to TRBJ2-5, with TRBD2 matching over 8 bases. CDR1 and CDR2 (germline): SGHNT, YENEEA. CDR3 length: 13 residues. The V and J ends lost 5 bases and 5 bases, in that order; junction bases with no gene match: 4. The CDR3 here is CASSTSGSETQYF. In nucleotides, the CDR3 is TGTGCCAGCAGCACGAGCGGGAGTGAGACCCAGTACTTC.

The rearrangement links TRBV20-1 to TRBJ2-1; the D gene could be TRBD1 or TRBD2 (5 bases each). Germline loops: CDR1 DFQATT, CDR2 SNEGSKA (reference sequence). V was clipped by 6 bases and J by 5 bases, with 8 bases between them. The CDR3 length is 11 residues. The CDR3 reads CSAWGNNEQFF. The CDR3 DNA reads TGCAGTGCATGGGGGAACAATGAGCAGTTCTTC.

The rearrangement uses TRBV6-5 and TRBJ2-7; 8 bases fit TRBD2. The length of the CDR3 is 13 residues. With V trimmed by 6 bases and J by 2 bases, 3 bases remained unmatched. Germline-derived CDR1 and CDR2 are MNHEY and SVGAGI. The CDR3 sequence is CASRTGLAYEQYF. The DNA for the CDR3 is TGTGCCAGCAGAACGGGACTAGCCTACGAGCAGTACTTC.

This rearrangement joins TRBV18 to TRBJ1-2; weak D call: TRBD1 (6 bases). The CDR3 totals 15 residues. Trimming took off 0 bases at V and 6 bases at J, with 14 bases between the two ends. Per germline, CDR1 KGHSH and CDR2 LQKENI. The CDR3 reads CASSPPETGNHGYTF. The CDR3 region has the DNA TGTGCCAGCTCACCACCGGAAACAGGGAACCATGGCTACACCTTC.

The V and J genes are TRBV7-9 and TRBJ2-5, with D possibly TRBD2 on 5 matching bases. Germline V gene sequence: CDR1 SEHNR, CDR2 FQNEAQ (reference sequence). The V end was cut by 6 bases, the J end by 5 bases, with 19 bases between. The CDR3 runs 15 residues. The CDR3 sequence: CASSPGTPYGETQYF. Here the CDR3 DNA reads TGTGCCAGCAGTCCGGGAACCCCCTATGGGGAGACCCAGTACTTC.

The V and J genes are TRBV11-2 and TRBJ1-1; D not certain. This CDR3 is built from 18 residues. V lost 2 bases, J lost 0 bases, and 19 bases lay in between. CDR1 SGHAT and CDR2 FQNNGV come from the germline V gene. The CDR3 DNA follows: TGTGCCAGCAGCTTATCAAAGTCGGCAGCCAATATGAACACTGAAGCTTTCTTT. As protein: CASSLSKSAANMNTEAFF.

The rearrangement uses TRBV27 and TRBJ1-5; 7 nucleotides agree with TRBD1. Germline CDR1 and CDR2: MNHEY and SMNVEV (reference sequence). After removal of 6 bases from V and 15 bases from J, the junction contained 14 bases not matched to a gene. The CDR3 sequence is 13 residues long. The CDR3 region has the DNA TGTGCCAGCAGCCTGCTTCCGGGACAGCCCGGGCATTTT. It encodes CASSLLPGQPGHF.

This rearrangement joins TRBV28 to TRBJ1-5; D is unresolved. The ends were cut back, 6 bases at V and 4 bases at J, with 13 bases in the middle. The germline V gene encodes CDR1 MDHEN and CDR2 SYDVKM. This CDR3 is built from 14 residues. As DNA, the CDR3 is TGTGCCAGCAGCTTAACAAGAGCAAATCAGCCCCAGCATTTT. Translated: CASSLTRANQPQHF.

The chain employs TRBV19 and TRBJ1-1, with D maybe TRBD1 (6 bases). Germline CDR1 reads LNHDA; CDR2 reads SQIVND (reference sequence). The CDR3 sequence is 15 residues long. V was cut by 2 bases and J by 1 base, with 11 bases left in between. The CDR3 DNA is TGTGCCAGTAGTATATCCAAGACAGGGAACACTGAAGCTTTCTTT. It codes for CASSISKTGNTEAFF.

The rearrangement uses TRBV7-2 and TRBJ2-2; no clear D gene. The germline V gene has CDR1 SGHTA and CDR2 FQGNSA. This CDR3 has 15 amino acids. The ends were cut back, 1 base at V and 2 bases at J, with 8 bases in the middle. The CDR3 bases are TGTGCCAGCAGCTTAGATTGGGCCAACACCGGGGAGCTGTTTTTT. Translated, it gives CASSLDWANTGELFF.

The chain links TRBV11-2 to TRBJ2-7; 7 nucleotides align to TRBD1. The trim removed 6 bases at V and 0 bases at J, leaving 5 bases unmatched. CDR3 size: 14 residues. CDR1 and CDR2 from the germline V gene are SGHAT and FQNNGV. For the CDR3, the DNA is TGTGCCAGCAGACCCGGGACAGACTCCTACGAGCAGTACTTC. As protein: CASRPGTDSYEQYF.

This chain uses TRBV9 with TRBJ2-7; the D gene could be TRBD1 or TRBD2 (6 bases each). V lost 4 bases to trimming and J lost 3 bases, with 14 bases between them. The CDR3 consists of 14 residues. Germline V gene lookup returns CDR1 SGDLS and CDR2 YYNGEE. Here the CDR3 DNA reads TGTGCCAGCAGCTCACAGGGAGGCGGCTACGAGCAGTACTTC. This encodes CASSSQGGGYEQYF.

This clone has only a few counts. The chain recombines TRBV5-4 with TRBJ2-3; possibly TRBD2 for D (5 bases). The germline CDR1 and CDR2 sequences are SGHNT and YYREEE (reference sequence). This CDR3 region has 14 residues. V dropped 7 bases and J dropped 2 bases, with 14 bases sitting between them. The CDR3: CASHPPGLTDTQYF. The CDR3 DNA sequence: TGTGCCAGCCACCCACCTGGACTCACAGATACGCAGTATTTT.

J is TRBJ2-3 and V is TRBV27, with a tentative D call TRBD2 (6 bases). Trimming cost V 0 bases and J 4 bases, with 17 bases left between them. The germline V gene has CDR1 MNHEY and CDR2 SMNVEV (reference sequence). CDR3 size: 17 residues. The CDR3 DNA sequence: TGTGCCAGCAGTTTATCTCCAGCTAGCGACAATCCAGATACGCAGTATTTT. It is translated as CASSLSPASDNPDTQYF.

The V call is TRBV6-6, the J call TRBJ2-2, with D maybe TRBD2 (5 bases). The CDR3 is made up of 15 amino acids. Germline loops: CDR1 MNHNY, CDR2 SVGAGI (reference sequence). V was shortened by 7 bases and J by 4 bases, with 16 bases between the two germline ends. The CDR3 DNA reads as TGTGCCAGCACTTCATTCGGACTGGGCACCGGGGAGCTGTTTTTT. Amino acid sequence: CASTSFGLGTGELFF.

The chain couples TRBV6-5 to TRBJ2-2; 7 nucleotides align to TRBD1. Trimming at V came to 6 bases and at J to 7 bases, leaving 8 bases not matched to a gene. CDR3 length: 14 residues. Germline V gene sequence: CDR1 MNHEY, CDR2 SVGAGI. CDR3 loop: CASRRDSRFGELFF. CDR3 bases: TGTGCCAGCAGGAGGGACAGCCGCTTCGGGGAGCTGTTTTTT.

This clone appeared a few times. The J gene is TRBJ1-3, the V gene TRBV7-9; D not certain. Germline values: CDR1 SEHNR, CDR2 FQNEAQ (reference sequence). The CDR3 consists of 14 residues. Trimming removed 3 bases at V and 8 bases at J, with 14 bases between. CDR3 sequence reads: CASSFSQVRDTIYF. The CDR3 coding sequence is TGTGCCAGCAGCTTTAGCCAGGTCCGTGACACCATATATTTT.

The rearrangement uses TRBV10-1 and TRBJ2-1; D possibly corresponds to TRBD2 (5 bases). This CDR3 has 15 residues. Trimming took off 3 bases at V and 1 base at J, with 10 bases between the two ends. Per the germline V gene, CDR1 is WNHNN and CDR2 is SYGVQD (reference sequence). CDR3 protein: CASSDGVRSYNEQFF. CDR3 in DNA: TGCGCCAGCAGTGACGGGGTAAGGTCCTACAATGAGCAGTTCTTC.

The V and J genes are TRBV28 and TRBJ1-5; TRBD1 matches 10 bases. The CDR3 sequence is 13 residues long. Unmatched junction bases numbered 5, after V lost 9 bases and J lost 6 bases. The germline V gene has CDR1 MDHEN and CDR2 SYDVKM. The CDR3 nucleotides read TGTGCCAGTCGGGACAGGGGTTCTCAGCCCCAGCATTTT. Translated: CASRDRGSQPQHF. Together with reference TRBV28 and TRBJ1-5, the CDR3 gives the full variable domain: DVKVTQSSRYLVKRTGEKVFLECVQDMDHENMFWYRQDPGLGLRLIYFSYDVKMKEKGDIPEGYSVSREKKERFSLILESASTNQTSMYLCASRDRGSQPQHFGDGTRLSIL.

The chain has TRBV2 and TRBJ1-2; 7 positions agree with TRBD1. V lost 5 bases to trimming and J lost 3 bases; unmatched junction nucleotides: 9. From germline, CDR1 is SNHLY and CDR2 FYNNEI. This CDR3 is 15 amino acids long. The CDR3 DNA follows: TGTGCCAGCAGTTCTAGCTACGGGACAGACTATGGCTACACCTTC. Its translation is CASSSSYGTDYGYTF.